This passage covers 21 T cell receptor beta chains from one sample sequenced in a study of radiotherapy plus CTLA-4 blockade in lung cancer. Sequenced by immunoSEQ multiplex PCR; TCRdb stores in-frame clones only, minus some. The sample holds about 51,000 clones; roughly 80% are singletons and the top ten take 6.5% to 10%. The sample was peripheral blood, taken from a patient treated with radiotherapy plus ipilimumab. All receptors derive from a human donor with non-small cell lung cancer who had a complete response to radiotherapy plus ipilimumab.

This sequence joins TRBV2 and TRBJ1-2, with 8 bases lining up with TRBD1. This CDR3 spans 12 amino acids. Germline-derived CDR1 and CDR2 are SNHLY and FYNNEI. V was pared by 6 bases and J by 10 bases, with 7 bases of the junction left unmatched. CDR3 in amino acids: CASSNRGASYTF. The CDR3 DNA follows: TGTGCCAGCAGCAACAGGGGGGCTTCCTACACCTTC.

CDR3 residues: CSATPPRQCLNTEAFF. DNA for the CDR3: TGCAGCGCTACCCCTCCCAGACAATGCTTGAACACTGAAGCTTTCTTT. This chain connects TRBV29-1 to TRBJ1-1; D remains unclear. Per the germline V gene, CDR1 is SQVTM and CDR2 is ANQGSEA. V shed 7 bases and J shed 0 bases, with 21 bases lying between them. This CDR3 comprises 16 residues.

J is TRBJ1-2 and V is TRBV9, with a weak D call TRBD1 (6 bases). CDR1 and CDR2 from the germline V gene are SGDLS and YYNGEE. This CDR3 has 14 residues. V was trimmed by 0 bases and J by 2 bases, leaving 8 bases between them. The CDR3, as DNA: TGTGCCAGCAGCGTAGGGGACAACAACTATGGCTACACCTTC. Translated: CASSVGDNNYGYTF.

The chain carries TRBV28 and TRBJ1-4, with unresolved D. V was pared by 6 bases and J by 4 bases, with 15 bases between. Looked up from germline, CDR1 is MDHEN and CDR2 is SYDVKM. This CDR3 contains 15 residues. The CDR3, as DNA: TGTGCCAGCAGCTCCCCGGGAGGCAGTAATGAAAAACTGTTTTTT. It yields the protein CASSSPGGSNEKLFF.

The chain combines TRBV27 with TRBJ2-2, with D possibly TRBD2 on 5 matching bases. The V and J ends lost 4 bases and 2 bases respectively, with 17 bases between them. CDR1 and CDR2 from the germline V gene are MNHEY and SMNVEV (reference sequence). The CDR3 is made up of 17 amino acids. In nucleotides, the CDR3 is TGTGCCAGCAGTTCCTCTACTAGGCGGTTTAACACCGGGGAGCTGTTTTTT. Encoded protein: CASSSSTRRFNTGELFF.

The rearrangement uses TRBV5-1 and TRBJ2-2, with a tentative D call TRBD1 (5 bases). CDR3 size: 15 residues. Trimming stripped 2 bases from V and 4 bases from J, with 12 bases between. The V gene's germline CDR1 is SGHRS and CDR2 YFSETQ. CDR3 amino acids: CASSLGVDGTGELFF. DNA for the CDR3: TGCGCCAGCAGCTTAGGGGTGGACGGCACCGGGGAGCTGTTTTTT.

The chain employs TRBV7-2 and TRBJ2-7; 9 positions match TRBD2. The CDR3 covers 15 residues. V was pared by 5 bases and J by 4 bases, with 9 bases of the junction left unmatched. Germline-derived CDR1 and CDR2 are SGHTA and FQGNSA. The CDR3 DNA follows: TGTGCCAGCAGCATAAACGGACTAGCGCTTTACGAGCAGTACTTC. Translated: CASSINGLALYEQYF.

The chain links TRBV14 to TRBJ1-6, with D perhaps TRBD1 (5 bases). V shed 0 bases and J shed 7 bases, with 13 bases lying between them. Germline assignment: CDR1 SGHDN and CDR2 FVKESK. CDR3 length equals 16 residues. The CDR3 loop reads CASSQDLNRNNSPLHF. As DNA, the CDR3 is TGTGCCAGCAGCCAAGATCTTAACAGGAACAATTCACCCCTCCACTTT.

V and J are TRBV5-4 and TRBJ1-5; 10 bases agree with TRBD1. V lost 4 bases, J lost 3 bases, and 4 bases stayed unmatched. The length of the CDR3 is 15 residues. Germline loops: CDR1 SGHNT, CDR2 YYREEE (reference sequence). The CDR3 here is CASSRGTGDNQPQHF. The CDR3 nucleotides are TGTGCCAGCAGCCGAGGGACAGGGGACAATCAGCCCCAGCATTTT.

The chain employs TRBV19 and TRBJ1-5; D is uncertain. V was cut by 2 bases and J by 4 bases, with 9 bases left in between. Germline V gene data show CDR1 as LNHDA and CDR2 as SQIVND (reference sequence). This CDR3 region has 14 residues. The CDR3, as DNA: TGTGCCAGTAGTATAACGGGTTTGAATCAGCCCCAGCATTTT. Translation gives CASSITGLNQPQHF.

This CDR3 is CAWSTDRRYEQYF. CDR3 in DNA: TGTGCCTGGAGTACGGACAGGCGGTACGAGCAGTACTTC. J is TRBJ2-7 and V is TRBV30, with 7 bases aligning to TRBD1. The CDR3 spans 13 residues. Unmatched junction bases numbered 5, after V lost 2 bases and J lost 4 bases. Germline assignment: CDR1 GTSNPN and CDR2 SVGIG (reference sequence).

The chain employs TRBV6-5 and TRBJ1-2; no definite D call. V was clipped by 4 bases and J by 8 bases, with 14 bases between them. Germline-derived CDR1 and CDR2 are MNHEY and SVGAGI. CDR3 length: 13 residues. This CDR3 reads CASSSLLMGGYTF. CDR3 coding DNA: TGTGCCAGCAGTTCTTTATTAATGGGCGGCTACACCTTC.

The chain has TRBV15 and TRBJ1-1, with a tentative D call TRBD1 (5 bases). Per germline, CDR1 LNHNV and CDR2 YYDKDF (reference sequence). This CDR3 has 15 amino acids. Between the trimmed V and J ends, which lost 0 bases and 6 bases, there was a span of 14 bases. For the CDR3, the DNA is TGTGCCACCAGCAGAGATGGGGTCAGGGTATCTGAAGCTTTCTTT. Its protein is CATSRDGVRVSEAFF. Combining the CDR3 with reference TRBV15 and TRBJ1-1 gives the whole variable domain DAMVIQNPRYQVTQFGKPVTLSCSQTLNHNVMYWYQQKSSQAPKLLFHYYDKDFNNEADTPDNFQSRRPNTSFCFLDIRSPGLGDTAMYLCATSRDGVRVSEAFFGQGTRLTVV.

The V gene is TRBV7-9, the J gene TRBJ2-3, with D unclear. CDR1 and CDR2 from the germline V gene are SEHNR and FQNEAQ (reference sequence). This CDR3 is 13 amino acids long. Trimming pared 5 bases from V and 5 bases from J, leaving 11 bases between. The CDR3 sequence: CASSRIEEDTQYF. For the CDR3, the DNA is TGTGCCAGCAGCAGGATAGAGGAAGATACGCAGTATTTT.

The chain recombines TRBV6-1 with TRBJ2-7; TRBD2 agrees at 8 bases. Germline V gene sequence: CDR1 MNHNS, CDR2 SASEGT. V shed 6 bases and J 0 bases; nucleotides not matched to a gene: 7. The CDR3 has 15 amino acids. The CDR3 DNA reads as TGTGCCAGCAGCTTACTAGCGGACCCCTCCTACGAGCAGTACGTC. Its protein product is CASSLLADPSYEQYV.

J is TRBJ1-2 and V is TRBV12-2; the table calls TRBD1, which could not be checked here. TRBV12-2 is described as a pseudogene. There are 13 residues in the CDR3. The CDR3 loop reads CASRLVQKNGYTF. The CDR3 nucleotides are TGTGCAAGTCGCTTAGTACAGAAGAATGGCTACACCTTC.

The gene calls are TRBV28 and TRBJ2-7; D is undetermined. The V gene lost 4 bases and the J gene lost 0 bases, with 10 bases spanning the gap. Per germline, CDR1 MDHEN and CDR2 SYDVKM. The CDR3 consists of 14 residues. The CDR3 DNA reads TGTGCCAGCAGTTCCAGACCGGGCTCCTACGAGCAGTACTTC. This gives the protein CASSSRPGSYEQYF.

This rearrangement joins TRBV14 to TRBJ1-3; 8 nucleotides agree with TRBD1. From germline, CDR1 is SGHDN and CDR2 FVKESK. The CDR3 consists of 16 residues. Germline trimming cut 0 bases from V and 7 bases from J; bases unmatched to any gene: 8. CDR3 bases: TGTGCCAGCAGCCAAGATCTACCAGGACAGGGCAACACCATATATTTT. Its translation: CASSQDLPGQGNTIYF.

The chain uses TRBV7-8 and TRBJ1-1, with 8 bases that match TRBD1. Trimming at V came to 4 bases and at J to 7 bases, leaving 5 bases not matched to a gene. Germline CDR1 reads SGHVS; CDR2 reads FQNEAQ. The CDR3 has 13 amino acids. The CDR3 here is CASSSDRAFEAFF. The CDR3 nucleotides read TGTGCCAGCAGCTCGGACAGGGCCTTTGAAGCTTTCTTT.

V is TRBV11-3 and J is TRBJ1-1, with TRBD1 matching 7 bases. Germline CDR1 reads SGHNT; CDR2 reads YENEEA. The CDR3 has 16 residues. Losses at the gene ends were 3 bases for V and 10 bases for J; bases not matched to a gene: 17. CDR3 bases: TGTGCCAGCAGCTTCCGACTCGTCGAGGGGGCGGAAGGAGCTTTCTTT. It is translated as CASSFRLVEGAEGAFF.

This clone was seen a single time. The chain employs TRBV7-9 and TRBJ1-4; 7 nucleotides match TRBD1. This CDR3 contains 15 residues. The germline V gene encodes CDR1 SEHNR and CDR2 FQNEAQ (reference sequence). With V trimmed by 1 base and J by 7 bases, 6 bases remained unmatched. The DNA for the CDR3 is TGTGCCAGCAGCTTAGGGAGAGGACAGGCTGAAAAACTGTTTTTT. Protein product: CASSLGRGQAEKLFF.